Here is one T cell receptor (beta chain) with its context. Treatment was busulfan-fludarabine conditioning, a marrow graft, and cyclophosphamide on days +3 and +4. The data were obtained in a study of T cells after posttransplantation cyclophosphamide. Sequencing used immunoSEQ multiplex PCR; TCRdb keeps in-frame clones, though not all of them. Here the sample spans 17,000 or so clones, almost 95% being singletons. Germline lookup yields CDR1 SEHNR and CDR2 FQNEAQ (reference sequence). The CDR3 totals 17 residues. V was pared by 4 bases and J by 10 bases, with 15 bases of the junction left unmatched. The clonotype was recovered from a male patient between 55 and 70 years old who received an allogeneic stem cell transplant from a related donor and was CMV-positive. Some T cells may be the graft donor's. Sequenced material: CD4+ T cells sorted from blood, taken after allogeneic stem cell transplant with posttransplant cyclophosphamide. The chain employs TRBV7-9 and TRBJ2-1; 11 bases are shared with TRBD2. This chain's CDR3 is CASSSGYPGLAEWEQFF. CDR3 in DNA: TGTGCCAGCAGCTCGGGGTACCCGGGACTAGCGGAGTGGGAGCAGTTCTTC.